These T cell receptor beta chains were read from a single sample in a study of T-cell reconstitution after alpha-beta-depleted transplantation in children. One entry per CDR3 protein results from TCRdb running MiXCR on the PCR reads. The sample lists 200,000 to 250,000 distinct CDR3 sequences, 12% occurring once. The sequences come from PBMCs from the stem cell graft donor, collected from the stem cell graft. The receptor set was obtained from a human donor who donated a stem cell graft to a child with acute lymphoblastic leukemia. The CDR3 runs from the conserved cysteine through the conserved F or W. The D gene is left open where the match is weak. Where a row states a size, it is once, few, many or the class of an expanded clone; other rows omit it.

d_call j_call v_call clone_size cdr3_nt cdr3_aa
TRBD1 TRBJ1-2 TRBV4-3 many TGCGCCAGCAGCCAAGAGGGGACAGTGCCTAATCCTAACTATGGCTACACCTTC CASSQEGTVPNPNYGYTF
TRBD2 TRBJ2-2 TRBV5-1 many TGCGCCAGCAGCCCAGGAAGCCTAGCGGGGCTTTCGAACACCGGGGAGCTGTTTTTT CASSPGSLAGLSNTGELFF
NA TRBJ2-7 TRBV30 few TGTGCCTGGAAAGGAACCTACGAGCAGTACTTC CAWKGTYEQYF
TRBD2 TRBJ2-5 TRBV18 few TGTGCCAGCTCACCACGGTCTAGCGGGAGTACGGAGACCCAGTACTTC CASSPRSSGSTETQYF
NA TRBJ2-5 TRBV7-7 many TGTGCCAGCAGCTTAGCTACCCAAGAGACCCAGTACTTC CASSLATQETQYF
NA TRBJ2-5 TRBV13 NA TGTGCCAGCAGCCTCGGGGAAGCGGAAGAGACCCAGTACTTC CASSLGEAEETQYF
NA TRBJ2-7 TRBV5-1 NA TGCGCCAGCGGTGGGGGGACAACCTACGAGCAGTACTTC CASGGGTTYEQYF
NA TRBJ2-4 TRBV6-6 many TGTGCCAGCACCCCCCCGATGATAAACATTCAGTACTTC CASTPPMINIQYF
NA TRBJ1-2 TRBV5-5 many TGTGCCAGCAGCGAAACAGCGATCTATGGCTACACCTTC CASSETAIYGYTF
NA TRBJ1-1 TRBV19 many TGTGCAAGTAGGAGGGCCCCGAACACTGAAGCTTTCTTT CASRRAPNTEAFF
NA TRBJ2-6 TRBV12-3/TRBV12-4 many TGTGCCAGCAGCCTTGACATCTCTGGGGCCAACGTCCTGACTTTC CASSLDISGANVLTF
TRBD2 TRBJ2-1 TRBV10-3 many TGTGCCATTGCGGGAGGGCCTTCCTACAATGAGCAGTTCTTC CAIAGGPSYNEQFF
NA TRBJ2-7 TRBV4-1 many TGCGCCAGCAGCCAGGGACCCGGGACAACCTACGAGCAGTACTTC CASSQGPGTTYEQYF
TRBD1 TRBJ2-7 TRBV6-1 many TGTGCCAGCAGCGCCGGGACAGAGTACGAGCAGTACTTC CASSAGTEYEQYF
NA TRBJ2-1 TRBV27 many TGTGCCAGCAGTTTATACCCGGGGGCCTATTACAATGAGCAGTTCTTC CASSLYPGAYYNEQFF
TRBD2 TRBJ2-3 TRBV6-1 many TGTGCCAGCAGGTCCTATAGCGGGAGTTCAGATACGCAGTATTTT CASRSYSGSSDTQYF
NA TRBJ2-7 TRBV28 many TGTGCCAGCAGGGGTAGCGGCCGTTCCTACGAGCAGTACTTC CASRGSGRSYEQYF
NA TRBJ2-1 TRBV12-3/TRBV12-4 many TGTGCCAGCAGTTTCCTCGCGGGGAAGTCCTACAATGAGCAGTTCTTC CASSFLAGKSYNEQFF
TRBD2 TRBJ2-3 TRBV4-3 NA TGCGCCAGCAGCCAAACAGCTACTAGCGGGGGCTCACGCACAGATACGCAGTATTTT CASSQTATSGGSRTDTQYF
NA TRBJ1-5 TRBV10-3 many TGTGCCATCAGGGGCAGCAATCAGCCCCAGCATTTT CAIRGSNQPQHF
TRBD2 TRBJ2-1 TRBV12-3/TRBV12-4 many TGTGCCAGCATTGTTACTAGCGGAGGTTACAATGAGCAGTTCTTC CASIVTSGGYNEQFF
NA TRBJ1-2 TRBV20-1 many TGCAGTGCTAGAGATGAAGGGCGCGCGTATGGCTACACCTTC CSARDEGRAYGYTF